These 25 T cell receptor beta chains share one sample of origin, sequenced in a study of CXCR3-negative and CXCR3-positive naive CD8 T cells. All TRB cDNA libraries came from 5' RACE performed with UMI labels. TCRdb re-called the 5' RACE reads, yielding one record per CDR3 amino acid sequence without DNA. This sample's clone table lists tens of thousands of distinct CDR3 sequences. The sequencing input was memory CD8+ T cells from blood. These receptors were taken from a human donor in good health. Some clones in this sample may be carry-over from other donors' samples.

This sequence joins TRBV27 and TRBJ2-5; the D call from TCRdb, TRBD1, cannot be confirmed without DNA. This CDR3 is built from 15 residues. Per germline, CDR1 MNHEY and CDR2 SMNVEV (reference sequence). The chain's CDR3 is CASSPLWPQRETQYF.

The CDR3 is CASSSGTEPGEQYF. The chain has TRBV4-3 and TRBJ2-7; TCRdb's assignment of TRBD1 cannot be checked, as there is no DNA. Germline values: CDR1 LGHNA, CDR2 YSLEER. The CDR3 spans 14 residues.

The chain is built from TRBV6-5 and TRBJ1-4. Germline loops: CDR1 MNHEY, CDR2 SVGAGI. The CDR3 runs to 15 residues. The CDR3 region is CASSYSGATNEKLFF.

The rearrangement links TRBV6-4 to TRBJ2-1. CDR1 is MRHNA, CDR2 SNTAGT, per germline. CDR3 length: 13 residues. The CDR3 sequence: CASSDKGYNEQFF.

This chain links TRBV7-8 with TRBJ2-7; the TCRdb D gene call, TRBD1, has no DNA to confirm it. Germline lookup yields CDR1 SGHVS and CDR2 FQNEAQ. The CDR3 has 18 residues. CDR3: CASSHHPTPPGQVYEQYF.

The chain couples TRBV27 to TRBJ2-1; the D call from TCRdb, TRBD2, cannot be confirmed without DNA. CDR1 and CDR2 from the germline V gene are MNHEY and SMNVEV (reference sequence). The CDR3 sequence is 13 residues long. The CDR3 protein is CASSFNRADEQFF.

The rearrangement uses TRBV28 and TRBJ1-1; no DNA is available, so the TRBD1 call from TCRdb remains unchecked. CDR3 length equals 15 residues. Germline V gene sequence: CDR1 MDHEN, CDR2 SYDVKM. This CDR3 reads CASRTQRQGVPEAFF.

The V gene is TRBV29-1, the J gene TRBJ1-3; TCRdb reports TRBD1, a call that lacks DNA to check it against. This CDR3 spans 13 amino acids. CDR1 SQVTM and CDR2 ANQGSEA come from the germline V gene. The CDR3 here is CSVVGDSRNTIYF.

The chain employs TRBV2 and TRBJ2-7; TCRdb's D call, TRBD2, is unchecked because there is no DNA. Per the germline V gene, CDR1 is SNHLY and CDR2 is FYNNEI. This CDR3 is 13 amino acids long. The CDR3 sequence is CASRGEGTYEQYF.

The chain joins TRBV11-3 to TRBJ2-7; TCRdb returns TRBD1, unconfirmable since there is no DNA. The CDR3 covers 15 residues. Germline CDR1 and CDR2: SGHNT and YENEEA. CDR3 loop: CASSPGTGAFYEQYF.

The genes are TRBV18 and TRBJ2-5. The V gene's germline CDR1 is KGHSH and CDR2 LQKENI. The CDR3 is 15 residues long. The CDR3: CASSPPGTLQETQYF.

The genes are TRBV29-1 and TRBJ1-1. Germline CDR1 reads SQVTM; CDR2 reads ANQGSEA. This CDR3 has 13 amino acids. The CDR3 reads CSVESQAALEAFF.

This chain uses TRBV11-3 with TRBJ2-1. This CDR3 has 14 amino acids. Germline values: CDR1 SGHNT, CDR2 YENEEA. The CDR3 reads CASSSRSSYNEQFF.

The gene calls are TRBV18 and TRBJ2-7; with no DNA, the TCRdb D assignment of TRBD1 cannot be verified. CDR1 and CDR2 from the germline V gene are KGHSH and LQKENI. This CDR3 has 14 amino acids. CDR3 sequence reads: CASSRGQGIDEQYF.

The gene calls are TRBV7-6 and TRBJ2-1; the D call from TCRdb, TRBD2, cannot be confirmed without DNA. Germline assignment: CDR1 SGHVS and CDR2 FNYEAQ. This CDR3 has 14 amino acids. Here the CDR3 reads CASSRLAGGNEQFF.

V usage is TRBV25-1 and J usage is TRBJ2-2; the D call from TCRdb, TRBD1, cannot be confirmed without DNA. The CDR3 loop spans 18 amino acids. CDR1 and CDR2 from the germline V gene are MGHDK and SYGVNS. CDR3 sequence: CASSEFFRTGLNTGELFF.

The CDR3 is CASSKVIPGANVLTF. V usage is TRBV6-2 or TRBV6-3 and J usage is TRBJ2-6. The CDR3 is 15 residues long. Germline loops: CDR1 MNHEY, CDR2 SVGEGT.

The chain recombines TRBV4-1 with TRBJ2-1; TCRdb designates TRBD1, a call that cannot be tested without DNA. The CDR3 totals 13 residues. The germline CDR1 and CDR2 sequences are MGHRA and YSYEKL. The CDR3 here is CASSQDLQGEEFF.

The CDR3 is CASSEEPGLAFSYEQYF. The rearrangement joins TRBV5-1 to TRBJ2-7; the D gene TCRdb calls, TRBD2, cannot be checked with no DNA. The CDR3 runs to 17 residues. The germline CDR1 and CDR2 sequences are SGHRS and YFSETQ.

This chain uses TRBV7-9 with TRBJ1-5. The CDR3 is made up of 12 amino acids. Germline values: CDR1 SEHNR, CDR2 FQNEAQ (reference sequence). CDR3 residues: CASSPSNQPQHF.

The rearrangement joins TRBV12-3 or TRBV12-4 to TRBJ2-6; TCRdb outputs TRBD1, but without DNA this stays unchecked. The CDR3 totals 14 residues. This chain's CDR3 is CASSPWGQANVLTF.

The V gene is TRBV2, the J gene TRBJ2-7; as DNA is missing, the TRBD2 call by TCRdb cannot be tested. Germline loops: CDR1 SNHLY, CDR2 FYNNEI. This CDR3 has 13 amino acids. This chain's CDR3 is CASSVQAPYEQYF.

This chain's CDR3 is CASRLASSGGTSEQFF. The rearrangement links TRBV12-2 to TRBJ2-1; TCRdb's D call, TRBD2, is unchecked because there is no DNA. TRBV12-2 is a pseudogene segment. This CDR3 has 16 amino acids.

CDR3 sequence: CSGTENTGELFF. The chain has TRBV29-1 and TRBJ2-2. The CDR3 spans 12 residues. CDR1 is SQVTM and CDR2 is ANQGSEA in the germline V gene.

The chain is built from TRBV11-3 and TRBJ1-1; absent DNA, TCRdb's TRBD1 call cannot be checked. In germline, CDR1 is SGHNT, CDR2 YENEEA. The CDR3 sequence is 15 residues long. The CDR3 loop reads CASSLSGTGNTEAFF.